This TCR beta chain stems from a study of T cell clonotyping in hematopoietic cell transplantation. For this clone: The antigen is unknown.

General observations from the study: Pathologically expanded recipient clonotypes increased progressively from day 30 to day 180 as diversity fell.

TCRdb keeps only in-frame clones here, not all; method: immunoSEQ multiplex PCR. The sample shows about 9,400 clones, over 75% of them seen only once. The sequence was obtained from a male patient between 35 and 55 years old who had an allogeneic stem cell transplant from a related donor, so the T cells may come from the graft donor. Some clones in this sample may be carry-over from other donors' samples. This specimen consisted of PBMCs, obtained 180 days after allogeneic stem cell transplant.

The CDR3 DNA reads TGTGCCAGCAGCTTGACGGCGGTATCTAACTATGGCTACACCTTC. It yields the protein CASSLTAVSNYGYTF. This chain joins TRBV11-1 and TRBJ1-2; D not resolved. Trimming took 3 bases from V and 0 from J, leaving 11 bases between them. There are 15 residues in the CDR3. CDR1 and CDR2 (germline): SGHAT, FQDESV (reference sequence).